The entry below gives a single T cell receptor (beta chain) sequence along with its context. In assigning cohorts, the study relied on participant-reported clinical history. Authors' methods: The assay estimated nucleated cells by amplifying reference gene primers. Generated by immunoSEQ multiplex PCR, the TCRdb table keeps only in-frame clones and is missing some. V, J and clone size are taken as reported in that table, and D and trimming were inferred from the DNA itself. The top ten clones hold roughly 3.7% of a sample with 200,000 to 250,000 clones, around 87% of them seen once. This sample is part of a study of blood T cell repertoires in COVID-19. Overall study context: The United States, Italy and Spain provided the acute and convalescent COVID-19 samples. Sample material is recorded as cDNA or gDNA derived from T cells, B-cell-depleted T cells, or PBMCs.

There are 11 residues in the CDR3. CDR1 is SNHLY, CDR2 FYNNEI, per germline. V was trimmed by 7 bases and J by 4 bases, leaving 7 bases between them. The sample comprised PBMCs or T cells enriched from blood (not recorded which). The chain uses TRBV2 and TRBJ1-2; D ambiguous. The clonotype originates from a woman between 18 and 30 years old in a cohort exposed to, infected with or recovered from COVID-19 (not recorded which). This chain's CDR3 is CASTLSYGYTF. Here the CDR3 DNA reads TGTGCCAGCACCCTCTCCTATGGCTACACCTTC.